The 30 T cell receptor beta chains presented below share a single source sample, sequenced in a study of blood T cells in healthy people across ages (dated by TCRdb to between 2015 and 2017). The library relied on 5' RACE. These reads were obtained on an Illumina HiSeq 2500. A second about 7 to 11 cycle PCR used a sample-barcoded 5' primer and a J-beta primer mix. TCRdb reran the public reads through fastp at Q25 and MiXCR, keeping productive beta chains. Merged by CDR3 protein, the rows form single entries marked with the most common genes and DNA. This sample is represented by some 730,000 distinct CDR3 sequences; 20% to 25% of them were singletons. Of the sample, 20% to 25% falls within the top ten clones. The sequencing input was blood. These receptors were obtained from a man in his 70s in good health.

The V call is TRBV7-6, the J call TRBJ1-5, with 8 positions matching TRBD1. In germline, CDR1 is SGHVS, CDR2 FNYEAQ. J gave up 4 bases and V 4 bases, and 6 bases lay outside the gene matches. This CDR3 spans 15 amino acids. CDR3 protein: CASSSTGALNQPQHF. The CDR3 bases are TGTGCCAGCAGCTCGACAGGGGCTCTAAATCAGCCCCAGCATTTT.

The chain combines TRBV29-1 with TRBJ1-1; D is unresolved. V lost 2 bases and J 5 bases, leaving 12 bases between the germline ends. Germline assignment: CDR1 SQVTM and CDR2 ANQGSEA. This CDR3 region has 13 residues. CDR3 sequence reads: CSVEKGGRTEAFF. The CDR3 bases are TGCAGCGTTGAAAAGGGAGGGAGGACTGAAGCTTTCTTT.

CDR3 in DNA: TGTGCCAGTAGTAGACCTCATCGGGACAGGAAAAACTATGGCTACACCTTC. Amino acid sequence: CASSRPHRDRKNYGYTF. V and J are TRBV19 and TRBJ1-2, with 8 bases identical to TRBD1. The germline CDR1 and CDR2 sequences are LNHDA and SQIVND (reference sequence). The CDR3 totals 17 residues. The junction had 12 bases not matched to a gene; V was cut back by 4 bases and J by 2 bases.

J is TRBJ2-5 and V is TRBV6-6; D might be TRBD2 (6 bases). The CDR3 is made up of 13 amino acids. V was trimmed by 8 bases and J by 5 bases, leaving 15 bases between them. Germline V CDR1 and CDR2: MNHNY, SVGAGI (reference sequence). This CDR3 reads CASRENRGETQYF. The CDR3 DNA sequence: TGTGCCAGCCGGGAGAACCGGGGGGAGACCCAGTACTTC.

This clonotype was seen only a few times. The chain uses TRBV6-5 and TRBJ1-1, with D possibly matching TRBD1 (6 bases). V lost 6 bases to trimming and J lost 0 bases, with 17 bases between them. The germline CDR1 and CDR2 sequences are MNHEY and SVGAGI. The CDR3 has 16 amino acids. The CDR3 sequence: CASRNSAGVVNTEAFF. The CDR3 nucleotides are TGTGCCAGCAGGAACAGTGCAGGGGTCGTGAACACTGAAGCTTTCTTT.

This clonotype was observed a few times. DNA of the CDR3: TGCAGCGTTGAGGGAGGGGGCGCAGATGGCTACACCTTC. Encoded protein: CSVEGGGADGYTF. The chain has TRBV29-1 and TRBJ1-2; the match to TRBD1 covers 7 bases. The V segment lost 3 bases and the J segment 6 bases; nucleotides outside the gene matches: 7. Germline V CDR1 and CDR2: SQVTM, ANQGSEA. The CDR3 length is 13 residues.

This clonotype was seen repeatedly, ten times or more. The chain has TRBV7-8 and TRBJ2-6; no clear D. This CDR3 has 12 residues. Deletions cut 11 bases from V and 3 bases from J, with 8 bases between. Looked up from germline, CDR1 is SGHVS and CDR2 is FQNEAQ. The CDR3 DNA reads TGTGCCCTTGGGGATGGGGCCAACGTCCTGACTTTC. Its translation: CALGDGANVLTF.

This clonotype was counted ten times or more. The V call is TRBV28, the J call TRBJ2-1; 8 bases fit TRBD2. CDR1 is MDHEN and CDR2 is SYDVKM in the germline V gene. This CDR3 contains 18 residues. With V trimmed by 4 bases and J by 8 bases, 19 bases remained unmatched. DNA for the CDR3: TGTGCCAGCAGTTCATCCCCGGGACTAGGGGCCCTGGGGTATGAGCAGTTCTTC. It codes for CASSSSPGLGALGYEQFF.

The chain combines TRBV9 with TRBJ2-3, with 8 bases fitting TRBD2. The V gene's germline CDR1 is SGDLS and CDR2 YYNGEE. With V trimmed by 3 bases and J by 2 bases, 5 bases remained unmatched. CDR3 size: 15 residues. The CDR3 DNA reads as TGTGCCAGCAGCGCCCTTAGCGGGGTCACAGATACGCAGTATTTT. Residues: CASSALSGVTDTQYF.

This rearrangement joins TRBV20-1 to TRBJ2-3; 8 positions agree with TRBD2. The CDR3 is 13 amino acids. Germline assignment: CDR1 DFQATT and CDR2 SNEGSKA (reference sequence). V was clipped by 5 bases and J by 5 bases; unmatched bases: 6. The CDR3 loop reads CSASLAGGDTQYF. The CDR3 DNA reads TGCAGTGCTTCCCTGGCGGGGGGAGATACGCAGTATTTT.

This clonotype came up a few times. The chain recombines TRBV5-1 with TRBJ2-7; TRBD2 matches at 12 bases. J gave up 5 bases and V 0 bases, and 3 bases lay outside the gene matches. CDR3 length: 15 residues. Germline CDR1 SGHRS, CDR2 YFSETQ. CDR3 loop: CASSLGGLAGHEQYF. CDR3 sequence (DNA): TGCGCCAGCAGCTTGGGGGGACTAGCGGGCCACGAGCAGTACTTC. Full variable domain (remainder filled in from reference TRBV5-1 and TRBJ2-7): KAGVTQTPRYLIKTRGQQVTLSCSPISGHRSVSWYQQTPGQGLQFLFEYFSETQRNKGNFPGRFSGRQFSNSRSEMNVSTLELGDSALYLCASSLGGLAGHEQYFGPGTRLTVT.

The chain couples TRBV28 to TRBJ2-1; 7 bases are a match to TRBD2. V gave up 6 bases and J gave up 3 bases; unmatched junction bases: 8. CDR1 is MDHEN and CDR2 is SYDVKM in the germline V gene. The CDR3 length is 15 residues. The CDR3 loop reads CASRGSGTRYNEQFF. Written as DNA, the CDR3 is TGTGCCAGCAGAGGGAGCGGGACTCGCTACAATGAGCAGTTCTTC. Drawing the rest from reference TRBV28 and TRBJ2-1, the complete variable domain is DVKVTQSSRYLVKRTGEKVFLECVQDMDHENMFWYRQDPGLGLRLIYFSYDVKMKEKGDIPEGYSVSREKKERFSLILESASTNQTSMYLCASRGSGTRYNEQFFGPGTRLTVL.

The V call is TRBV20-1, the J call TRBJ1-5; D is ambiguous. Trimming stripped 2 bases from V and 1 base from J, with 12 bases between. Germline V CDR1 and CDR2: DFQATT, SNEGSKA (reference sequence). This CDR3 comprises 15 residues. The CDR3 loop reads CSARPRILSNQPQHF. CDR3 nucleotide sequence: TGCAGTGCTAGACCCCGGATCCTCAGCAATCAGCCCCAGCATTTT.

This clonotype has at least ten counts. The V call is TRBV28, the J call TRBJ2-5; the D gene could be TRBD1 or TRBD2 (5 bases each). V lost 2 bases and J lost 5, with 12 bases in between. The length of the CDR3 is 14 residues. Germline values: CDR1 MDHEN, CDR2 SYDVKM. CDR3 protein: CASSLPGTGETQYF. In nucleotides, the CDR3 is TGTGCCAGCAGTTTACCAGGGACGGGGGAGACCCAGTACTTC.

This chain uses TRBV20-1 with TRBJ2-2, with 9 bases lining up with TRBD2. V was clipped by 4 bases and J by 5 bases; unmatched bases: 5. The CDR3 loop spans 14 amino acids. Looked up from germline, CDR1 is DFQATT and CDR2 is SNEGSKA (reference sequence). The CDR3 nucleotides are TGCAGTGCTACCGGGACTAGCATTACCGGGGAGCTGTTTTTT. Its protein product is CSATGTSITGELFF.

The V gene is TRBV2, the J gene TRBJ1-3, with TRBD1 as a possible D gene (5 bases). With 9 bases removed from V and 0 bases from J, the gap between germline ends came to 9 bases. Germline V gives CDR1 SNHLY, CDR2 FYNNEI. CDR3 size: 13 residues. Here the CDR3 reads CASQGNSGNTIYF. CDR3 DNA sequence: TGTGCCAGTCAGGGAAACTCTGGAAACACCATATATTTT.

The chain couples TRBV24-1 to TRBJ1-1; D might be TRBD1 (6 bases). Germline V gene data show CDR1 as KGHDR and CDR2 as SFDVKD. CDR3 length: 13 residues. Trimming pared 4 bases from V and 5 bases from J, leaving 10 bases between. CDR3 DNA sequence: TGTGCCACCAGTGAAACAGGGAGAACTGAAGCTTTCTTT. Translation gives CATSETGRTEAFF.

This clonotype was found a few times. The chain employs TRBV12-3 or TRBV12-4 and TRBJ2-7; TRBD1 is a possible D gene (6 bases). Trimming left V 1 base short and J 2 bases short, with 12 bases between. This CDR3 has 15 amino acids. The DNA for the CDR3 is TGTGCCAGCAGTTTAGGCCCCGAGGGGGCCTACGAGCAGTACTTC. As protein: CASSLGPEGAYEQYF.

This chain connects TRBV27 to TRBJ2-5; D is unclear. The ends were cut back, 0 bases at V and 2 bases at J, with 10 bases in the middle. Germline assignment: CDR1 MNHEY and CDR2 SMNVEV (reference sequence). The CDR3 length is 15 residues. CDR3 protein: CASSLSQYRQETQYF. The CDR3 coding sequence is TGTGCCAGCAGTTTATCGCAGTACAGACAAGAGACCCAGTACTTC.

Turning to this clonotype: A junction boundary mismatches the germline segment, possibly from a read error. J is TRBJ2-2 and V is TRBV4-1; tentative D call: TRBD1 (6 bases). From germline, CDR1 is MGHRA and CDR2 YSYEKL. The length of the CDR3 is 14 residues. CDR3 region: CASSQDTGNRAQVF. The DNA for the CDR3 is TGCGCCAGCAGCCAAGATACAGGGAACAGGGCCCAGGTTTTT.

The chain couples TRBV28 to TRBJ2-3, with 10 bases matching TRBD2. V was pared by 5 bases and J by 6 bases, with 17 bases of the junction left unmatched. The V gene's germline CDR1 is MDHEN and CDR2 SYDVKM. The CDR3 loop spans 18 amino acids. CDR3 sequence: CASSGPRSQRGGRDTQYF. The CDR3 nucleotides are TGTGCCAGCAGTGGACCGCGGTCACAGCGGGGGGGCCGCGATACGCAGTATTTT.

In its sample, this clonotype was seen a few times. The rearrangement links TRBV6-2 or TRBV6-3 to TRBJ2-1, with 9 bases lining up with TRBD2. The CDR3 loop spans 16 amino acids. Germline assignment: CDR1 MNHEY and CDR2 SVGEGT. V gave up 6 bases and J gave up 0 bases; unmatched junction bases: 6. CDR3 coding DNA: TGTGCCAGCAGCAGCCATAGCGGGAGCTCCTACAATGAGCAGTTCTTC. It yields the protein CASSSHSGSSYNEQFF.

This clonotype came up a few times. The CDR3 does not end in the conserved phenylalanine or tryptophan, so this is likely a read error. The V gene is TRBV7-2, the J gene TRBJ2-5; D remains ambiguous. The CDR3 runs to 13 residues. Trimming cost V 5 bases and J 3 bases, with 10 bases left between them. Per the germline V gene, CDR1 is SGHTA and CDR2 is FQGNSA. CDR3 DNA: TGTGCCAGCAGCCCCCGACCGGAAGAGACCCAGTACCTC. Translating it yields CASSPRPEETQYL.

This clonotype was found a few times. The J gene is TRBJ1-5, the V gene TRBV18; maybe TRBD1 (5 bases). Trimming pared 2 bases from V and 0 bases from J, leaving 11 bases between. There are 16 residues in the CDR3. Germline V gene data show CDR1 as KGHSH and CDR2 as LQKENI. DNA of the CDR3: TGTGCCAGCTCACCAATGACAGTCCATAGCAATCAGCCCCAGCATTTT. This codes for CASSPMTVHSNQPQHF.

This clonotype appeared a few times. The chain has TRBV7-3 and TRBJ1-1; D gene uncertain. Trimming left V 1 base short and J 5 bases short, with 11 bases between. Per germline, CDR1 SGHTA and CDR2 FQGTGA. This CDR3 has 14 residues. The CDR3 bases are TGTGCCAGCAGCTTAAGGGGTCGAGGGACTGAAGCTTTCTTT. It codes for CASSLRGRGTEAFF.

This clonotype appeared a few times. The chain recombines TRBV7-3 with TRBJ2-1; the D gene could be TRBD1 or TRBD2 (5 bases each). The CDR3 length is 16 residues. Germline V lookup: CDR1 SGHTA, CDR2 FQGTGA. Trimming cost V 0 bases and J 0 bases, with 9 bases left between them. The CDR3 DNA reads TGTGCCAGCAGCTTAACGGGACCCAGCTCCTACAATGAGCAGTTCTTC. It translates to CASSLTGPSSYNEQFF.

CDR3 sequence: CASSLVSGGDIQYF. In DNA form, the CDR3 reads TGTGCCAGCAGCTTAGTATCAGGGGGGGACATTCAGTACTTC. The chain employs TRBV7-9 and TRBJ2-4, with D perhaps being TRBD1 or TRBD2 (7 bases each). Germline V lookup: CDR1 SEHNR, CDR2 FQNEAQ (reference sequence). The V gene lost 1 base and the J gene lost 8 bases, with 12 bases spanning the gap. The CDR3 runs to 14 residues.

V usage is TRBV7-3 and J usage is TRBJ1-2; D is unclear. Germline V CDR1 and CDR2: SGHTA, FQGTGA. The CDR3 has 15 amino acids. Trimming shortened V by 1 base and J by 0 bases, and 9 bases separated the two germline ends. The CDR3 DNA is TGTGCCAGCAGCTTAAATCCGGGGACTAACTATGGCTACACCTTC. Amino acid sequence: CASSLNPGTNYGYTF.

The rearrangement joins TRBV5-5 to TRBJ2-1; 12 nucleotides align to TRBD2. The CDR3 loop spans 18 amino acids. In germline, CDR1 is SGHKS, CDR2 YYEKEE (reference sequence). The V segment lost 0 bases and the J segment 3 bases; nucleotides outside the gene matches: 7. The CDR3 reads CASSLELTSGSVYNEQFF. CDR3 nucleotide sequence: TGTGCCAGCAGCTTGGAGTTGACTAGCGGGAGTGTCTACAATGAGCAGTTCTTC. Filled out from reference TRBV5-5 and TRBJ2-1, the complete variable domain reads DAGVTQSPTHLIKTRGQQVTLRCSPISGHKSVSWYQQVLGQGPQFIFQYYEKEERGRGNFPDRFSARQFPNYSSELNVNALLLGDSALYLCASSLELTSGSVYNEQFFGPGTRLTVL.

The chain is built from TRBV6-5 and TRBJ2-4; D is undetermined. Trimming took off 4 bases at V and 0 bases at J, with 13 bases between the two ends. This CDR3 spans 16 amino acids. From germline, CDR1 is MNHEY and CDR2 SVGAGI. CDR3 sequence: CASSFSLDLAKNIQYF. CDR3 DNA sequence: TGTGCCAGCAGTTTTTCTCTTGACTTAGCCAAAAACATTCAGTACTTC.